The 18 T cell receptor beta chains in this list originate from one sample, sequenced in a study of regulatory T cells in long-lasting Graves disease. Sample time point: persistent/refractory GD, antithyroid drugs over 5 years with positive TRAb. PBMCs provided the RNA from which the TCR library was made. Building the TCR beta libraries relied on iRepertoire HTBI primers, and CDR3 regions underwent Arm-PCR. TCRdb used MiXCR to reprocess the multiplex PCR reads, holding one entry per CDR3 protein. The sample lists hundreds of thousands of distinct CDR3 sequences, about 19% occurring once. This specimen was peripheral blood mononuclear cells (PBMCs), taken when the disease was refractory, from a patient treated with antithyroid drugs. These receptors were taken from a female donor with Graves disease.

The chain has TRBV18 and TRBJ1-2; no definite D call. Germline CDR1 KGHSH, CDR2 LQKENI. The V and J ends lost 3 bases and 0 bases respectively, with 8 bases between them. The CDR3 consists of 14 residues. The CDR3 sequence: CASSPAGPNYGYTF. The CDR3 DNA reads TGTGCCAGCTCACCCGCGGGTCCTAACTATGGCTACACCTTC.

This chain connects TRBV18 to TRBJ1-6; D remains unclear. The V and J ends lost 1 base and 8 bases respectively, with 6 bases between them. CDR1 KGHSH and CDR2 LQKENI come from the germline V gene. The CDR3 runs 13 residues. DNA of the CDR3: TGTGCCAGCTCACCACATCTGGATTCACCCCTCCACTTT. It encodes CASSPHLDSPLHF.

This clonotype occurred many times. The genes are TRBV27 and TRBJ2-7; 8 bases agree with TRBD2. V dropped 2 bases and J dropped 3; count of bases not matched to a gene: 6. This CDR3 is built from 15 residues. CDR1 and CDR2 (germline): MNHEY, SMNVEV (reference sequence). The CDR3 DNA sequence: TGTGCCAGCAGTTTAAAAAGCGGGAGTCTCTACGAGCAGTACTTC. Its translation: CASSLKSGSLYEQYF.

The rearrangement joins TRBV11-3 to TRBJ2-7, with D uncertain. The V gene's germline CDR1 is SGHNT and CDR2 YENEEA. This CDR3 is 13 amino acids long. With 5 bases removed from V and 2 bases from J, the gap between germline ends came to 10 bases. CDR3 sequence (DNA): TGTGCCAGCAGCGTGGGCAGTACCTACGAGCAGTACTTC. As protein: CASSVGSTYEQYF.

This clonotype was detected ten times or more. The rearrangement joins TRBV12-3 or TRBV12-4 to TRBJ1-4, with D unresolved. The V gene lost 7 bases and the J gene lost 0 bases, with 9 bases spanning the gap. This CDR3 has 14 amino acids. CDR3 amino acids: CASTLTSTNEKLFF. In nucleotides, the CDR3 is TGTGCCAGCACCCTCACCTCAACTAATGAAAAACTGTTTTTT.

The V gene is TRBV27, the J gene TRBJ2-1; TRBD2 agrees at 10 bases. The ends lost 6 bases at V and 8 bases at J; junction bases unmatched: 13. The CDR3 has 16 residues. In germline, CDR1 is MNHEY, CDR2 SMNVEV (reference sequence). Written as DNA, the CDR3 is TGTGCCAGCAGCCGAACCGCGACTAGCGGGTTATATGAGCAGTTCTTC. Its translation is CASSRTATSGLYEQFF.

This clonotype was seen at least ten times. The chain combines TRBV7-3 with TRBJ2-2; D remains ambiguous. Germline CDR1 and CDR2: SGHTA and FQGTGA. The CDR3 runs 13 residues. The germline V and J ends were trimmed by 8 bases and 2 bases, with 9 bases remaining between them. CDR3: CASGGGNTGELFF. CDR3 nucleotide sequence: TGTGCCAGCGGCGGCGGAAACACCGGGGAGCTGTTTTTT. Drawing the rest from reference TRBV7-3 and TRBJ2-2, the complete variable domain is GAGVSQTPSNKVTEKGKYVELRCDPISGHTALYWYRQSLGQGPEFLIYFQGTGAADDSGLPNDRFFAVRPEGSVSTLKIQRTERGDSAVYLCASGGGNTGELFFGEGSRLTVL.

This rearrangement joins TRBV29-1 to TRBJ2-7, with D tentatively TRBD1 (6 bases). The ends were cut back, 7 bases at V and 3 bases at J, with 16 bases in the middle. Looked up from germline, CDR1 is SQVTM and CDR2 is ANQGSEA. The CDR3 runs 13 residues. CDR3 bases: TGCAGCGACGGACCGGGACACCTCTACGAGCAGTACTTC. Protein sequence: CSDGPGHLYEQYF.

The chain uses TRBV7-2 and TRBJ2-3; D call uncertain. This CDR3 spans 17 amino acids. The germline gives CDR1 SGHTA, CDR2 FQGNSA. V gave up 1 base and J gave up 3 bases, with 17 bases separating them. The chain's CDR3 is CASSLGRLSSGTDTQYF. Here the CDR3 DNA reads TGTGCCAGCAGCTTAGGACGACTTAGTTCTGGGACAGATACGCAGTATTTT.

This clonotype was observed many times. The J gene is TRBJ1-6, the V gene TRBV27; D is uncertain. Trimming pared 3 bases from V and 9 bases from J, leaving 9 bases between. Per the germline V gene, CDR1 is MNHEY and CDR2 is SMNVEV (reference sequence). This CDR3 region has 13 residues. CDR3 DNA: TGTGCCAGCAGTTTGGCGGCAGCTTCACCCCTCCACTTT. Translating gives CASSLAAASPLHF.

This clonotype has a count of ten or more. The chain links TRBV28 to TRBJ2-7; D is uncertain. V shed 6 bases and J shed 4 bases, with 16 bases lying between them. Germline V gene data show CDR1 as MDHEN and CDR2 as SYDVKM. This CDR3 has 14 amino acids. The CDR3 region is CASSPYDPGYEQYF. Here the CDR3 DNA reads TGTGCCAGCAGCCCCTACGACCCCGGTTACGAGCAGTACTTC.

The chain is built from TRBV18 and TRBJ1-1; D might be TRBD1 (6 bases). The CDR3 consists of 14 residues. CDR1 and CDR2 from the germline V gene are KGHSH and LQKENI. Trimming cost V 2 bases and J 0 bases, with 7 bases left between them. CDR3 residues: CASSPGDMNTEAFF. The CDR3 DNA reads as TGTGCCAGCTCACCAGGGGACATGAACACTGAAGCTTTCTTT.

This rearrangement joins TRBV12-5 to TRBJ2-2, with 11 positions matching TRBD1. V shed 5 bases, J shed 3 bases, and the junction held 2 bases outside the gene matches. The CDR3 runs 15 residues. Germline lookup yields CDR1 LGHNT and CDR2 FRNRAP. The CDR3 loop reads CASGQGQGDTGELFF. In DNA, the CDR3 is TGTGCTAGTGGTCAGGGACAGGGGGACACCGGGGAGCTGTTTTTT.

This clonotype was detected a few times. Here the CDR3 DNA reads TGTGCCAGCAGTGAAGCGCTAGGTAGCTATGGCTACACCTTC. Its translation: CASSEALGSYGYTF. This sequence joins TRBV6-1 and TRBJ1-2; D gene uncertain. Germline V gene data show CDR1 as MNHNS and CDR2 as SASEGT. Between the trimmed V and J ends, which lost 0 bases and 4 bases, there was a span of 9 bases. The CDR3 runs to 14 residues.

The table lists this clonotype with many counts. The V call is TRBV6-1, the J call TRBJ2-5; D unclear. The germline V and J ends were trimmed by 6 bases and 1 base, with 9 bases remaining between them. CDR1 and CDR2 (germline): MNHNS, SASEGT. The CDR3 runs to 13 residues. The CDR3 region has the DNA TGTGCCAGCAGACTTAGATTCCAAGAGACCCAGTACTTC. Protein product: CASRLRFQETQYF.

This clonotype was recorded many times. The chain employs TRBV6-1 and TRBJ2-5; D possibly corresponds to TRBD1 (6 bases). Trimming pared 6 bases from V and 2 bases from J, leaving 16 bases between. The CDR3 is made up of 15 amino acids. Germline CDR1 and CDR2: MNHNS and SASEGT. CDR3 protein: CASSLRTVKQETQYF. In DNA, the CDR3 is TGTGCCAGCAGCCTGAGGACAGTTAAGCAAGAGACCCAGTACTTC.

J is TRBJ1-2 and V is TRBV18, with a tentative D call TRBD1 (6 bases). The V end was cut by 3 bases, the J end by 8 bases, with 13 bases between. The CDR3 extends over 13 amino acids. Per the germline V gene, CDR1 is KGHSH and CDR2 is LQKENI. CDR3 nucleotide sequence: TGTGCCAGCTCACCTTCGGACAGTCGAGGCTACACCTTC. Translation: CASSPSDSRGYTF.

This clonotype was seen more than once but under ten times. The chain links TRBV28 to TRBJ2-3, with 7 bases that match TRBD2. This CDR3 is built from 18 residues. CDR1 and CDR2 (germline): MDHEN, SYDVKM. J lost 2 bases, V lost 5 bases, and 16 bases had no gene match. DNA of the CDR3: TGTGCCAGCAGTCTCGAGGGAGGAAGCGGGACGTACACAGATACGCAGTATTTT. This translates into CASSLEGGSGTYTDTQYF.